The T cell receptor beta chain described here comes from a study of blood T cell repertoires in COVID-19 (dated by TCRdb to 2020 to 2021). Background for the entire study: Samples covering the acute and convalescent phases of COVID-19 were provided by collaborators in the United States, Italy and Spain. The prospective study material was composed of cDNA or gDNA derived from T cells, B-cell-depleted T cells, or PBMCs. Where available, HLA class I and class II types were taken from metadata supplied by the sample provider and were not determined by assay-based typing. The samples were drawn from the first 160 participants of the ongoing ImmuneRACE study and from 1,254 subjects provided by 6 global collaborators. Subjects who had been exposed to COVID-19, were actively infected with it, or had recovered from it provided the deeply sampled blood TCRbeta repertoires that made up the dataset. The repertoires were made available in a free public database intended to serve as a resource for research on the immune response to SARS-CoV-2. A de-identified subject ID, COVID-19 status, age in years and sex were almost always included in the sample metadata.

TCRbeta CDR3 regions were amplified from genomic DNA using the immunoSEQ Assay, a bias-controlled multiplex PCR. On the authors' methods: Nucleated cell counts per sample were estimated from amplification of reference gene primers within the assay. To quantify the absolute abundance of each unique TCRbeta CDR3 rearrangement, sequence reads were collapsed and filtered. For each sample, productive Simpson clonality was calculated by taking the square root of Simpson's diversity index across productive rearrangements. TCRdb carries this immuneACCESS record with in-frame sequences only. Its versions omit some clonotypes, under half of them owing to an unresolved V gene in the studies checked, with the rest unexplained. The D gene and trimming were derived from the DNA, and the V and J assignments and clone size from that table. This sample holds about 170,000 clones; roughly 93% were observed only once. The ten largest account for roughly 4.4% of the sample.

Whole blood was collected in K2EDTA tubes by collaborating institutions according to the institutions' own protocols. Collaborator samples were shipped for TCRbeta analysis as frozen whole blood, isolated PBMCs, or DNA extracted from either sample type. This clone came up a few times. Its antigen specificity is not known. Within one base of it there is no much larger clone, and no base qualities were kept. What the research found in general, with its limitations: Clinical and demographic metadata were provided uncurated, with the amount varying by source and participant.

CDR1 WSHSY and CDR2 SAAADI are derived from the germline V gene. V and J are truncated by 2 bases and 4 bases respectively, leaving an intervening sequence of 8 bases. The CDR3 sequence holds 13 residues, the cysteine and phenylalanine included. Only CDR3 DNA remains: 39 bases, in frame from the first base. The chain uses TRBV10-2 and TRBJ1-1; the D gene is possibly TRBD1, with 6 bases matching. The receptor was derived from a woman aged 45-59 years with acute or convalescent COVID-19. Sequenced input: peripheral blood. The DNA sequence reads TGCGCCAGCAGTGAGGGACAGCTCACTGAAGCTTTCTTT. It encodes CASSEGQLTEAFF.